This is a list of T cell receptor beta chains from one sample in a study of T cells in localized non-small cell lung cancer. Only in-frame clones appear in the TCRdb table, and some are missing; sequencing was by immunoSEQ multiplex PCR. The table has 45,000 to 60,000 clones, about 88% seen once. Specimen: PBMCs, collected before any cancer treatment. The receptors derive from a man between 40 and 75 years old with stage II lung adenocarcinoma. CDR3s include the opening cysteine and the closing phenylalanine or tryptophan. The D gene is left open where the match is weak. Some rows mark clone size as missing; the rest say once, few, many or name a class of expanded clone.

abundance | j_gene | v_gene | d_gene | CDR3aa | CDR3nt
- | TRBJ2-5 | TRBV7-6 | - | CASSLTYERTQYF | TGTGCCAGCAGCTTAACGTACGAAAGGACCCAGTACTTC
- | TRBJ1-3 | TRBV6-1 | - | CASSEKVWQGRGNTIYF | TGTGCCAGCAGTGAAAAAGTTTGGCAGGGCCGTGGAAACACCATATATTTT
- | TRBJ2-4 | TRBV7-8 | - | CASSLSREGDIQYF | TGTGCCAGCAGCTTATCCCGGGAAGGAGACATTCAGTACTTC
- | TRBJ1-2 | TRBV29-1 | - | CSVEKGRSGYTF | TGCAGCGTTGAAAAGGGGAGAAGTGGCTACACCTTC
- | TRBJ2-2 | TRBV29-1 | - | CSVAGQYTGELFF | TGCAGCGTTGCCGGACAGTACACCGGGGAGCTGTTTTTT
- | TRBJ1-2 | TRBV6-4 | TRBD1 | CASRNLTGYGYTF | TGTGCCAGCAGAAACCTGACAGGGTATGGCTACACCTTC
- | TRBJ2-3 | TRBV6-5 | TRBD2 | CASSYSTGGWQYF | TGTGCCAGCAGTTACTCGACGGGAGGATGGCAGTATTTT
once | TRBJ1-2 | TRBV9 | - | CASSVVDNYGYTF | TGTGCCAGCAGCGTAGTAGATAACTATGGCTACACCTTC
- | TRBJ1-3 | TRBV12-5 | - | CASGEDPTFLGNTIYF | TGTGCTAGTGGCGAAGACCCTACCTTTCTGGGAAACACCATATATTTT
- | TRBJ1-1 | TRBV6-1 | - | CASSLTGNTEAFF | TGTGCCAGCAGTTTGACAGGGAACACTGAAGCTTTCTTT
- | TRBJ2-1 | TRBV7-3 | TRBD2 | CASSLASGGASSQFF | TGTGCCAGCAGCTTGGCTAGCGGGGGGGCATCCTCGCAGTTCTTC
- | TRBJ2-3 | TRBV9 | - | CASSPPPADTQYF | TGTGCCAGCAGCCCTCCCCCCGCAGATACGCAGTATTTT
- | TRBJ1-3 | TRBV5-1 | TRBD1 | CASSASGTGSSGNTIYF | TGCGCCAGCAGCGCATCCGGGACAGGGAGCTCTGGAAACACCATATATTTT
once | TRBJ2-3 | TRBV29-1 | - | CSVVFLRDPTDTQYF | TGCAGCGTTGTTTTCCTGCGGGACCCCACAGATACGCAGTATTTT
- | TRBJ2-3 | TRBV5-6 | TRBD2 | CATTSGGADTQYF | TGTGCCACTACATCGGGAGGGGCAGATACGCAGTATTTT
- | TRBJ1-1 | TRBV10-1 | - | CASSESEGIRNTEAFF | TGCGCCAGCAGTGAGTCGGAGGGAATACGGAACACTGAAGCTTTCTTT
- | TRBJ2-5 | TRBV4-2 | TRBD2 | CASSQVQGGQETQYF | TGTGCCAGCAGCCAAGTTCAGGGAGGGCAAGAGACCCAGTACTTC
- | TRBJ1-2 | TRBV5-1 | TRBD1 | CASSLAGTGVHGYTF | TGCGCCAGCAGCTTGGCCGGGACAGGGGTACATGGCTACACCTTC
once | TRBJ2-1 | TRBV27 | - | CASSLYGRASSYNEQFF | TGTGCCAGCAGTTTATACGGCAGGGCGAGCTCCTACAATGAGCAGTTCTTC
once | TRBJ2-7 | TRBV5-1 | - | CASSLAGGGHEQYF | TGCGCCAGCAGCTTGGCCGGGGGAGGCCACGAGCAGTACTTC
- | TRBJ1-4 | TRBV6-5 | TRBD1 | CASSYSGQGGFEKLFF | TGTGCCAGCAGTTACTCGGGACAGGGAGGTTTCGAAAAACTGTTTTTT
- | TRBJ1-6 | TRBV7-6 | - | CASSFGLRDSPLHF | TGTGCCAGCAGCTTCGGACTTAGGGATTCACCCCTCCACTTT
- | TRBJ1-6 | TRBV5-1 | - | CASSLEYNSPLHF | TGCGCCAGCAGCTTGGAATATAATTCACCCCTCCACTTT
- | TRBJ2-3 | TRBV5-1 | - | CASSYTDTQYF | TGCGCCAGCAGCTACACAGATACGCAGTATTTT
- | TRBJ2-3 | TRBV6-5 | TRBD2 | CASRESGGADTQYF | TGTGCCAGCAGAGAGAGCGGGGGGGCTGATACGCAGTATTTT
- | TRBJ2-3 | TRBV9 | TRBD2 | CASSVVSGGTDTQYF | TGTGCCAGCAGCGTAGTTAGCGGGGGCACAGATACGCAGTATTTT
- | TRBJ1-1 | TRBV4-1 | TRBD1 | CASSQTGGEKNTEAFF | TGCGCCAGCAGCCAAACAGGGGGCGAAAAGAACACTGAAGCTTTCTTT
once | TRBJ2-1 | TRBV5-1 | - | CASSSSLLREQFF | TGCGCCAGCAGCTCGTCACTTCTTCGGGAGCAGTTCTTC
- | TRBJ2-3 | TRBV5-1 | - | CASSFGQTDTQYF | TGCGCCAGCAGCTTCGGACAGACGGATACGCAGTATTTT
few | TRBJ1-6 | TRBV30 | - | CAWSVGGGWSNSPLHF | TGTGCCTGGAGTGTAGGCGGGGGCTGGAGTAATTCACCCCTCCACTTT
- | TRBJ2-3 | TRBV25-1 | TRBD2 | CASSELGRGSGGPDTQYF | TGTGCCAGCAGTGAATTGGGGAGGGGATCCGGAGGCCCAGATACGCAGTATTTT
- | TRBJ1-2 | TRBV5-5 | - | CASSTGTNYGYTF | TGTGCCAGTAGCACAGGAACTAACTATGGCTACACCTTC
- | TRBJ2-3 | TRBV2 | TRBD1 | CASFGQGSNTDTQYF | TGTGCCAGCTTCGGACAGGGCTCAAACACAGATACGCAGTATTTT
- | TRBJ2-1 | TRBV5-1 | TRBD2 | CASSGTSGNNEQFF | TGCGCCAGCAGTGGGACTAGCGGGAACAATGAGCAGTTCTTC
- | TRBJ1-1 | TRBV6-6 | - | CASSYSLSEAFF | TGTGCCAGCAGTTACTCCTTATCTGAAGCTTTCTTT
- | TRBJ1-5 | TRBV6-1 | - | CASSDGRVGQPQHF | TGTGCCAGCAGTGACGGAAGGGTAGGTCAGCCCCAGCATTTT
- | TRBJ1-1 | TRBV6-1 | - | CASKRPGMNTEAFF | TGTGCCAGCAAACGACCGGGCATGAACACTGAAGCTTTCTTT
- | TRBJ1-1 | TRBV5-4 | - | CASRGVSWETEAFF | TGTGCCAGCAGGGGGGTCTCCTGGGAAACTGAAGCTTTCTTT
- | TRBJ1-2 | TRBV27 | TRBD1 | CASRFGGRGHGYGYTF | TGTGCCAGCAGATTCGGGGGCAGGGGGCACGGCTATGGCTACACCTTC
- | TRBJ2-2 | TRBV6-4 | - | CASTPEENTGELFF | TGTGCCAGCACTCCTGAGGAGAACACCGGGGAGCTGTTTTTT
- | TRBJ1-6 | TRBV2 | TRBD1 | CASSEQGEGSPLHF | TGTGCCAGCAGTGAGCAGGGGGAGGGCTCACCCCTCCACTTT